This is a list of T cell receptor beta chains from one sample in a study of CD8+ T cells in alopecia areata. Method: immunoSEQ multiplex PCR; TCRdb's copy keeps in-frame clones and lacks some. The repertoire holds roughly 150,000 clones, 55% to 65% seen once, with 4% to 5.5% in the top ten. Sequenced input: CD4+ T cells sorted from blood. These receptor sequences come from a human donor in good health. The CDR3 runs from the conserved cysteine through the conserved F or W. A D gene is named only where the DNA matches it firmly. Only some rows state a clone size, as once, few, many or a class for expanded clones.

d_gene: .; j_gene: TRBJ2-5; abundance: .; v_gene: TRBV27; CDR3aa: CASSFSGLETQYF; CDR3nt: TGTGCCAGCAGTTTCTCGGGTTTAGAGACCCAGTACTTC
d_gene: TRBD2; j_gene: TRBJ2-3; abundance: .; v_gene: TRBV29-1; CDR3aa: CSGLSGGTDTQYF; CDR3nt: TGCAGCGGGCTTAGCGGGGGCACAGATACGCAGTATTTT
d_gene: TRBD2; j_gene: TRBJ2-4; abundance: few; v_gene: TRBV29-1; CDR3aa: CSVIGTSGLGGKNIQYF; CDR3nt: TGCAGCGTGATTGGGACTAGCGGGCTGGGAGGCAAAAACATTCAGTACTTC
d_gene: TRBD2; j_gene: TRBJ2-1; abundance: .; v_gene: TRBV7-9; CDR3aa: CASSLALASGSNEQFF; CDR3nt: TGTGCCAGCAGCTTAGCGCTCGCTAGCGGGAGTAATGAGCAGTTCTTC
d_gene: .; j_gene: TRBJ2-1; abundance: .; v_gene: TRBV2; CDR3aa: CASSEVGDEQFF; CDR3nt: TGTGCCAGCAGTGAGGTGGGGGATGAGCAGTTCTTC
d_gene: .; j_gene: TRBJ2-1; abundance: few; v_gene: TRBV29-1; CDR3aa: CSTIHYEQFF; CDR3nt: TGCAGCACCATTCATTATGAGCAGTTCTTC
d_gene: TRBD2; j_gene: TRBJ2-4; abundance: .; v_gene: TRBV5-4; CDR3aa: CASSLAGGAKNIQYF; CDR3nt: TGTGCCAGCAGCTTGGCGGGGGGGGCCAAAAACATTCAGTACTTC
d_gene: TRBD1; j_gene: TRBJ2-1; abundance: once; v_gene: TRBV29-1; CDR3aa: CSVAPDRGAYNEQFF; CDR3nt: TGCAGCGTTGCCCCGGACAGGGGTGCCTACAATGAGCAGTTCTTC
d_gene: .; j_gene: TRBJ2-4; abundance: .; v_gene: TRBV14; CDR3aa: CASSQLTEPKNIQYF; CDR3nt: TGTGCCAGCAGCCAATTGACAGAACCCAAAAACATTCAGTACTTC
d_gene: .; j_gene: TRBJ2-5; abundance: .; v_gene: TRBV6-5; CDR3aa: CASSRGLLFAETQYF; CDR3nt: TGTGCCAGCAGCCGGGGACTTCTCTTTGCGGAGACCCAGTACTTC
d_gene: .; j_gene: TRBJ2-5; abundance: .; v_gene: TRBV25-1; CDR3aa: CASSERGGSLPRETQYF; CDR3nt: TGTGCCAGCAGTGAGCGAGGGGGATCCCTCCCACGAGAGACCCAGTACTTC
d_gene: TRBD1; j_gene: TRBJ1-2; abundance: .; v_gene: TRBV10-3; CDR3aa: CAISESGQVKNYGYTF; CDR3nt: TGTGCCATCAGTGAGTCCGGACAGGTGAAGAACTATGGCTACACCTTC
d_gene: TRBD1; j_gene: TRBJ1-2; abundance: .; v_gene: TRBV4-2; CDR3aa: CASSQEGTGRTYGYTF; CDR3nt: TGTGCCAGCAGCCAAGAGGGGACAGGGAGGACCTATGGCTACACCTTC
d_gene: .; j_gene: TRBJ2-5; abundance: .; v_gene: TRBV2; CDR3aa: CASRKRETQYF; CDR3nt: TGTGCCAGCAGGAAGAGGGAGACCCAGTACTTC
d_gene: .; j_gene: TRBJ2-3; abundance: .; v_gene: TRBV29-1; CDR3aa: CSVEVAGTDTQYF; CDR3nt: TGCAGCGTTGAAGTAGCGGGCACAGATACGCAGTATTTT
d_gene: TRBD2; j_gene: TRBJ2-1; abundance: .; v_gene: TRBV30; CDR3aa: CAWSLALAGGPHEQFF; CDR3nt: TGTGCCTGGTCACTAGCCCTAGCGGGAGGGCCCCATGAGCAGTTCTTC
d_gene: .; j_gene: TRBJ2-3; abundance: .; v_gene: TRBV19; CDR3aa: CATQVVLGTDTQYF; CDR3nt: TGTGCCACCCAAGTTGTTCTCGGCACAGATACGCAGTATTTT
d_gene: .; j_gene: TRBJ2-1; abundance: .; v_gene: TRBV4-1; CDR3aa: CASSQGLRINEQFF; CDR3nt: TGCGCCAGCAGCCAAGGTTTACGAATAAATGAGCAGTTCTTC
d_gene: TRBD1; j_gene: TRBJ2-7; abundance: .; v_gene: TRBV29-1; CDR3aa: CSVTTGTGGDEQYF; CDR3nt: TGCAGCGTAACCACAGGGACAGGGGGCGACGAGCAGTACTTC
d_gene: .; j_gene: TRBJ2-1; abundance: .; v_gene: TRBV14; CDR3aa: CASSPKTGGSYNEQFF; CDR3nt: TGTGCCAGCAGCCCGAAGACAGGCGGATCCTACAATGAGCAGTTCTTC
d_gene: .; j_gene: TRBJ2-7; abundance: .; v_gene: TRBV6-1; CDR3aa: CASSVTGEQYF; CDR3nt: TGTGCCAGCAGTGTGACGGGAGAGCAGTACTTC
d_gene: .; j_gene: TRBJ2-5; abundance: .; v_gene: TRBV30; CDR3aa: CAWTSQETQYF; CDR3nt: TGTGCCTGGACGTCCCAAGAGACCCAGTACTTC
d_gene: .; j_gene: TRBJ2-3; abundance: .; v_gene: TRBV6-5; CDR3aa: CASKSRNTDTQYF; CDR3nt: TGTGCCAGCAAGAGCAGGAACACAGATACGCAGTATTTT
d_gene: .; j_gene: TRBJ2-7; abundance: .; v_gene: TRBV2; CDR3aa: CASSFGTGAYEQYF; CDR3nt: TGTGCCAGCAGTTTTGGGACGGGGGCCTACGAGCAGTACTTC
d_gene: .; j_gene: TRBJ2-5; abundance: .; v_gene: TRBV11-2; CDR3aa: CASSLAPLGRQETQYF; CDR3nt: TGTGCCAGCAGCTTAGCCCCCCTTGGGAGACAAGAGACCCAGTACTTC
d_gene: .; j_gene: TRBJ1-1; abundance: .; v_gene: TRBV5-4; CDR3aa: CASSRGIGDTEAFF; CDR3nt: TGTGCCAGCAGCCGCGGTATAGGGGACACTGAAGCTTTCTTT
d_gene: .; j_gene: TRBJ2-1; abundance: .; v_gene: TRBV18; CDR3aa: CASSPGSEQFF; CDR3nt: TGTGCCAGCTCACCCGGTAGTGAGCAGTTCTTC
d_gene: .; j_gene: TRBJ2-7; abundance: .; v_gene: TRBV4-2; CDR3aa: CASSQVAGSSYEQYF; CDR3nt: TGTGCCAGCAGCCAAGTGGCGGGATCCTCCTACGAGCAGTACTTC
d_gene: .; j_gene: TRBJ1-1; abundance: .; v_gene: TRBV7-9; CDR3aa: CASTLETANTEAFF; CDR3nt: TGTGCCAGCACTCTAGAGACAGCAAACACTGAAGCTTTCTTT
d_gene: .; j_gene: TRBJ2-7; abundance: once; v_gene: TRBV6-5; CDR3aa: CASSYSNRVGHEQYF; CDR3nt: TGTGCCAGCAGTTACTCGAACAGGGTAGGCCACGAGCAGTACTTC
d_gene: TRBD2; j_gene: TRBJ2-4; abundance: .; v_gene: TRBV5-6; CDR3aa: CASSLRTSGVRRTKNIQYF; CDR3nt: TGTGCCAGCAGCTTGCGAACTAGCGGGGTTCGGCGAACCAAAAACATTCAGTACTTC
d_gene: .; j_gene: TRBJ1-5; abundance: .; v_gene: TRBV18; CDR3aa: CASSPTRADQPQHF; CDR3nt: TGTGCCAGCTCACCGACGCGGGCGGATCAGCCCCAGCATTTT
d_gene: TRBD1; j_gene: TRBJ2-1; abundance: few; v_gene: TRBV6-6; CDR3aa: CASRFTGGSDNEQFF; CDR3nt: TGTGCCAGCAGATTTACAGGGGGGTCGGACAATGAGCAGTTCTTC
d_gene: TRBD1; j_gene: TRBJ1-2; abundance: few; v_gene: TRBV6-6; CDR3aa: CASSPRGNYGYTF; CDR3nt: TGTGCCAGCAGTCCCAGGGGGAACTATGGCTACACCTTC
d_gene: .; j_gene: TRBJ2-1; abundance: .; v_gene: TRBV7-9; CDR3aa: CASSLDSSYNEQFF; CDR3nt: TGTGCCAGCAGCTTAGACAGCTCCTACAATGAGCAGTTCTTC
d_gene: TRBD2; j_gene: TRBJ2-7; abundance: .; v_gene: TRBV29-1; CDR3aa: CSVETYSGRAAYEQYF; CDR3nt: TGCAGCGTTGAAACCTATAGCGGGAGGGCAGCCTACGAGCAGTACTTC
d_gene: .; j_gene: TRBJ2-2; abundance: once; v_gene: TRBV25-1; CDR3aa: CASSESVGRRGTGELFF; CDR3nt: TGTGCCAGCAGTGAATCGGTGGGGAGGAGAGGTACCGGGGAGCTGTTTTTT
d_gene: TRBD1; j_gene: TRBJ2-7; abundance: .; v_gene: TRBV27; CDR3aa: CASGGQSLSEQYF; CDR3nt: TGTGCCAGCGGGGGACAGTCGCTGAGCGAGCAGTACTTC
d_gene: .; j_gene: TRBJ2-1; abundance: .; v_gene: TRBV5-1; CDR3aa: CASSLALNEQFF; CDR3nt: TGCGCCAGCAGCTTGGCCTTAAATGAGCAGTTCTTC
d_gene: .; j_gene: TRBJ2-7; abundance: .; v_gene: TRBV18; CDR3aa: CASSPNDYEQYF; CDR3nt: TGTGCCAGCTCACCAAACGACTACGAGCAGTACTTC
d_gene: .; j_gene: TRBJ2-5; abundance: few; v_gene: TRBV7-9; CDR3aa: CASSPAIQTQYF; CDR3nt: TGTGCCAGCAGCCCCGCGATCCAGACCCAGTACTTC
d_gene: .; j_gene: TRBJ2-7; abundance: few; v_gene: TRBV29-1; CDR3aa: CSVRRPWNEQYF; CDR3nt: TGCAGCGTTAGGCGGCCTTGGAACGAGCAGTACTTC
d_gene: .; j_gene: TRBJ2-3; abundance: few; v_gene: TRBV29-1; CDR3aa: CSVAWSTDTQYF; CDR3nt: TGCAGCGTTGCCTGGAGCACAGATACGCAGTATTTT
d_gene: .; j_gene: TRBJ1-2; abundance: .; v_gene: TRBV5-6; CDR3aa: CASRNTGRQGYTF; CDR3nt: TGTGCCAGCAGGAACACAGGGAGGCAAGGCTACACCTTC
d_gene: .; j_gene: TRBJ2-2; abundance: .; v_gene: TRBV6-6; CDR3aa: CASSYRQNTGELFF; CDR3nt: TGTGCCAGCAGTTACAGACAGAACACCGGGGAGCTGTTTTTT
d_gene: .; j_gene: TRBJ2-3; abundance: few; v_gene: TRBV4-2; CDR3aa: CASSQEGGNTDTQYF; CDR3nt: TGTGCCAGCAGCCAAGAGGGCGGTAACACAGATACGCAGTATTTT
d_gene: TRBD1; j_gene: TRBJ2-7; abundance: once; v_gene: TRBV29-1; CDR3aa: CSAKTRDRIYEQYF; CDR3nt: TGCAGCGCCAAGACCCGGGACAGGATCTACGAGCAGTACTTC
d_gene: TRBD2; j_gene: TRBJ2-7; abundance: .; v_gene: TRBV11-2; CDR3aa: CASSILAGVRHEQYF; CDR3nt: TGTGCCAGCAGCATTCTAGCGGGAGTTCGGCACGAGCAGTACTTC
d_gene: .; j_gene: TRBJ1-2; abundance: few; v_gene: TRBV11-1; CDR3aa: CASSLQQGRNYGYTF; CDR3nt: TGTGCCAGCAGCTTACAGCAGGGGCGGAACTATGGCTACACCTTC
d_gene: .; j_gene: TRBJ1-1; abundance: .; v_gene: TRBV7-2; CDR3aa: CASSFKPGANTEAFF; CDR3nt: TGTGCCAGCAGCTTTAAACCAGGGGCGAACACTGAAGCTTTCTTT
d_gene: TRBD1; j_gene: TRBJ1-5; abundance: few; v_gene: TRBV28; CDR3aa: CASNTPGQSYSNQPQHF; CDR3nt: TGTGCCAGCAACACACCGGGACAGTCTTATAGCAATCAGCCCCAGCATTTT
d_gene: .; j_gene: TRBJ2-1; abundance: .; v_gene: TRBV5-1; CDR3aa: CASTHPPASESSYNEQFF; CDR3nt: TGCGCCAGCACGCACCCTCCGGCTAGCGAGTCATCCTACAATGAGCAGTTCTTC
d_gene: TRBD2; j_gene: TRBJ2-5; abundance: few; v_gene: TRBV7-8; CDR3aa: CASSPTLAGGIQETQYF; CDR3nt: TGTGCCAGCAGCCCAACCTTAGCGGGAGGAATCCAAGAGACCCAGTACTTC
d_gene: .; j_gene: TRBJ2-5; abundance: .; v_gene: TRBV25-1; CDR3aa: CASSGGLMSETQYF; CDR3nt: TGTGCCAGCAGTGGGGGCTTGATGTCAGAGACCCAGTACTTC